Listed below are T cell receptor beta chains from one sample, sequenced in a study of cytomegalovirus exposure and HLA in healthy donors. Sequenced by immunoSEQ multiplex PCR; TCRdb stores in-frame clones only, minus some. Of over 150,000 clones in the sample, approximately 78% were seen once. Specimen: PBMCs. The receptors were gathered from a woman aged 45-65 years in good health and CMV-seropositive. The CDR3 runs from the conserved cysteine through the conserved F or W. A D gene is named only where the DNA matches it firmly. Where a row states a size, it is once, few, many or the class of an expanded clone; other rows omit it.

length: 13; size: .; J: TRBJ2-7; V: TRBV18; D: TRBD1; DNA: TGTGCCAGCTCACCAGGACAGGGTCCTTCGGGGTACTTC; CDR3: CASSPGQGPSGYF
length: 12; size: .; J: TRBJ1-5; V: TRBV6-1; D: TRBD1; DNA: TGTGCCACCGACAGGGGTGGTCAGCCCCAGCATTTT; CDR3: CATDRGGQPQHF
length: 13; size: .; J: TRBJ1-1; V: TRBV2; D: .; DNA: TGTGCCAGCAGTTCTTACAGGGAAACTGAAGCTTTCTTT; CDR3: CASSSYRETEAFF
length: 15; size: .; J: TRBJ2-3; V: TRBV6-1; D: .; DNA: TGTGCCAGCAGTGAATGGGGGGGGCGAGCAAATACGCAGTATTTT; CDR3: CASSEWGGRANTQYF
length: 16; size: once; J: TRBJ2-1; V: TRBV9; D: TRBD2; DNA: TGTGCCAGCAGCGTCCTTTCTAGCGGGGGGGATAATGAGCAGTTCTTC; CDR3: CASSVLSSGGDNEQFF
length: 13; size: .; J: TRBJ2-7; V: TRBV5-1; D: .; DNA: TGCGCCAGCAGCTTGTACGGCTCCTACGAGCAGTACTTC; CDR3: CASSLYGSYEQYF
length: 18; size: few; J: TRBJ2-2; V: TRBV5-6; D: TRBD2; DNA: TGTGCCAGCAGCTTTGGACTAGCGGGGGGATTGAACACCGGGGAGCTGTTTTTT; CDR3: CASSFGLAGGLNTGELFF
length: 15; size: .; J: TRBJ2-7; V: TRBV9; D: TRBD1; DNA: TGTGCCAGCAGCCCGTGGACAGGGGGTCCCTACGAGCAGTACTTC; CDR3: CASSPWTGGPYEQYF
length: 15; size: .; J: TRBJ1-6; V: TRBV7-9; D: .; DNA: TGTTCCAGCAGTCCACTAGGCCTGCTTAATTCACCCCTCCACTTT; CDR3: CSSSPLGLLNSPLHF
length: 15; size: .; J: TRBJ1-2; V: TRBV7-3; D: .; DNA: TGTGCCAGCAGCTTAACAGGGGGGGAGAATCAAGGCTACACCTTC; CDR3: CASSLTGGENQGYTF
length: 20; size: few; J: TRBJ1-5; V: TRBV4-1; D: TRBD1; DNA: TGCGCCAGCAGCCAAGGAGGGGTTACAGGGGCCTATAGAAACAATCAGCCCCAGCATTTT; CDR3: CASSQGGVTGAYRNNQPQHF
length: 12; size: .; J: TRBJ2-1; V: TRBV4-1; D: .; DNA: TGCGCCAGCAGCTCCCTTGAGAATGAGCAGTTCTTC; CDR3: CASSSLENEQFF
length: 14; size: .; J: TRBJ2-5; V: TRBV10-3; D: .; DNA: TGTGCCATCAGTGAGTCACGGGACAAAGAGACCCAGTACTTC; CDR3: CAISESRDKETQYF
length: 15; size: .; J: TRBJ2-1; V: TRBV7-6; D: TRBD2; DNA: TGTGCCAGCAGCTTAAGGCTAGCGGGGGCCAATGAGCAGTTCTTC; CDR3: CASSLRLAGANEQFF
length: 13; size: .; J: TRBJ1-6; V: TRBV30; D: TRBD1; DNA: TGTGCCTGGGAAGGGACAGGGGGATCACCCCTCCACTTT; CDR3: CAWEGTGGSPLHF
length: 15; size: .; J: TRBJ2-6; V: TRBV6-6; D: .; DNA: TGTGCCAGCAGTTACAGGAGCGCTGGGGCCAACGTCCTGACTTTC; CDR3: CASSYRSAGANVLTF
length: 15; size: .; J: TRBJ2-6; V: TRBV2; D: TRBD2; DNA: TGTGCCAGTACTGGGGGGGGTGCTGGGGCCAACGTCCTGACTTTC; CDR3: CASTGGGAGANVLTF
length: 13; size: .; J: TRBJ2-1; V: TRBV7-9; D: .; DNA: TGTGCCAGCAGCCCCGGACTCGCAGGAGAGCAGTTCTTC; CDR3: CASSPGLAGEQFF
length: 12; size: .; J: TRBJ2-7; V: TRBV6-1; D: TRBD1; DNA: TGTGCCAGCACTCCGGACAGGGGCGAGCAGTACTTC; CDR3: CASTPDRGEQYF
length: 17; size: .; J: TRBJ2-1; V: TRBV11-3; D: TRBD2; DNA: TGTGCCAGCAGCTTAGGAGTGGCGGGGGGGCGGGACAATGAGCAGTTCTTC; CDR3: CASSLGVAGGRDNEQFF
length: 15; size: .; J: TRBJ2-7; V: TRBV6-5; D: .; DNA: TGTGCCAGCAGTTTTCGGGACACCAACTCCTACGAGCAGTACTTC; CDR3: CASSFRDTNSYEQYF
length: 15; size: few; J: TRBJ2-3; V: TRBV7-3; D: TRBD2; DNA: TGTGCCAGCAGCTTTAGCGGGGGGGCCACAGATACGCAGTATTTT; CDR3: CASSFSGGATDTQYF
length: 13; size: .; J: TRBJ2-7; V: TRBV5-1; D: TRBD1; DNA: TGCGCCAGCAGCTCGACAGGGAGTGGCGAGCAGTACTTC; CDR3: CASSSTGSGEQYF
length: 14; size: .; J: TRBJ2-3; V: TRBV29-1; D: .; DNA: TGCAGCGCCCAAGACTACCGCCTCACAGATACGCAGTATTTT; CDR3: CSAQDYRLTDTQYF
length: 14; size: .; J: TRBJ1-5; V: TRBV2; D: .; DNA: TGTGCCAGCAGATCCAGGGGTCGGGATCAGCCCCAGCATTTT; CDR3: CASRSRGRDQPQHF
length: 13; size: .; J: TRBJ1-2; V: TRBV5-1; D: .; DNA: TGCGCCAGCAGCCCGTTACAGGGACCCGGCTACACCTTC; CDR3: CASSPLQGPGYTF
length: 16; size: .; J: TRBJ2-2; V: TRBV5-4; D: TRBD2; DNA: TGTGCCAGCAGCCATAGCGGGGGCGCAAACACCGGGGAGCTGTTTTTT; CDR3: CASSHSGGANTGELFF
length: 13; size: .; J: TRBJ2-2; V: TRBV19; D: .; DNA: TGTGCCAGTAGCCGTAGTTACACCGGGGAGCTGTTTTTT; CDR3: CASSRSYTGELFF
length: 12; size: .; J: TRBJ2-1; V: TRBV29-1; D: .; DNA: TGCAGCGGTGGGGGCGACTACAATGAGCAGTTCTTC; CDR3: CSGGGDYNEQFF
length: 17; size: .; J: TRBJ2-7; V: TRBV5-1; D: TRBD1; DNA: TGCGCCAGCAGCTCGGCAACCTCCGGGACAGGGGCCTACGAGCAGTACTTC; CDR3: CASSSATSGTGAYEQYF